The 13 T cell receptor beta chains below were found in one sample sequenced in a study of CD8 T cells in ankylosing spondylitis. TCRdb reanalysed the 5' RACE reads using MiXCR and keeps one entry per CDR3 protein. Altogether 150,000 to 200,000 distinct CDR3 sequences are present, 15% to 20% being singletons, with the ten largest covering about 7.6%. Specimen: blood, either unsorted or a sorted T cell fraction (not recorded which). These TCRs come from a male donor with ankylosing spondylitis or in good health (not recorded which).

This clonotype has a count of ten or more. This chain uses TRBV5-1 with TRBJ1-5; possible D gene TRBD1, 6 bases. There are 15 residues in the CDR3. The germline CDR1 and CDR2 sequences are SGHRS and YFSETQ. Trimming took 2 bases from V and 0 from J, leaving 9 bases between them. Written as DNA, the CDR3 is TGCGCCAGCAGCTTATGGGGGGCTAGCAATCAGCCCCAGCATTTT. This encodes CASSLWGASNQPQHF.

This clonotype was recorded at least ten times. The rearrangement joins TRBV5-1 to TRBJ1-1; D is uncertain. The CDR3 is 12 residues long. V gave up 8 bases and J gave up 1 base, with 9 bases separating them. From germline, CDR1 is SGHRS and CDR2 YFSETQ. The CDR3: CASSGRNTEAFF. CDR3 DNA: TGCGCCAGTTCGGGGAGGAACACTGAAGCTTTCTTT. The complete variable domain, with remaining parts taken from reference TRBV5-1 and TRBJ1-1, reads KAGVTQTPRYLIKTRGQQVTLSCSPISGHRSVSWYQQTPGQGLQFLFEYFSETQRNKGNFPGRFSGRQFSNSRSEMNVSTLELGDSALYLCASSGRNTEAFFGQGTRLTVV.

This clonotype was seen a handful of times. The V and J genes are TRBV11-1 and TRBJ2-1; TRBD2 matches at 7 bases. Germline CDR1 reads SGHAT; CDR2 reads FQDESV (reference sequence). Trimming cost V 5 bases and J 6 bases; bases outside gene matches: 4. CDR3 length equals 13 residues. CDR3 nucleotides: TGTGCCAGCAGCGGCGGGGGAATCAATGAGCAGTTCTTC. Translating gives CASSGGGINEQFF. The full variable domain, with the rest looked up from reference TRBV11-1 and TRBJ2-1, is EAEVAQSPRYKITEKSQAVAFWCDPISGHATLYWYRQILGQGPELLVQFQDESVVDDSQLPKDRFSAERLKGVDSTLKIQPAELGDSAMYLCASSGGGINEQFFGPGTRLTVL.

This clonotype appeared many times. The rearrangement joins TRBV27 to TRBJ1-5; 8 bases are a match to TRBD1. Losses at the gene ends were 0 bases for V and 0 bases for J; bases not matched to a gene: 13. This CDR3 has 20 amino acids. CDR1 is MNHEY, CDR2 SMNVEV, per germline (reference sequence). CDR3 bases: TGTGCCAGCAGTTTATCTGGCCAGGGGGCAGCCCAGTATAGCAATCAGCCCCAGCATTTT. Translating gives CASSLSGQGAAQYSNQPQHF.

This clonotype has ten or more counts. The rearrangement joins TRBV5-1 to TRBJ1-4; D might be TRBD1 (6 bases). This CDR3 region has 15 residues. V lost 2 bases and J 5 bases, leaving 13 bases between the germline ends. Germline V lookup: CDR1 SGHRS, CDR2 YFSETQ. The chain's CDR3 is CASSLSGAPNEKLFF. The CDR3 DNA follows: TGCGCCAGCAGCTTATCAGGGGCCCCAAATGAAAAACTGTTTTTT.

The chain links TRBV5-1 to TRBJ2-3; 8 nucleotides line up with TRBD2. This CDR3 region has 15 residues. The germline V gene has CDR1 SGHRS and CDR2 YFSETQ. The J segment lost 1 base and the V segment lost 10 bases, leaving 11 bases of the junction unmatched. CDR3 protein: CASNLAGGGTDTQYF. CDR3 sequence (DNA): TGCGCCTCAAACCTCGCGGGAGGAGGCACAGATACGCAGTATTTT.

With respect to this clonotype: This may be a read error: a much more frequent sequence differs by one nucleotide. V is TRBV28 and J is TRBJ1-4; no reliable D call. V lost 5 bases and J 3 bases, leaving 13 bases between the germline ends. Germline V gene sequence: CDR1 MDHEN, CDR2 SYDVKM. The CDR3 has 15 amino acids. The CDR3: CASSLRAAANEKLFF. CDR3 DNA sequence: TGTGCCAGCAGTCTTAGGGCGGCGGCTAATGAAAAACTGTTTTTT.

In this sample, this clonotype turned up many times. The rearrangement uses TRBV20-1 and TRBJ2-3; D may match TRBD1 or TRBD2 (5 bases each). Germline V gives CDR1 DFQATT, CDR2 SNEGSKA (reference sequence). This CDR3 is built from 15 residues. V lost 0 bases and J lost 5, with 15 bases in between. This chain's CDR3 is CSARDARELVDTQYF. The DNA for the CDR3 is TGCAGTGCTAGAGATGCCAGGGAGCTAGTAGATACGCAGTATTTT.

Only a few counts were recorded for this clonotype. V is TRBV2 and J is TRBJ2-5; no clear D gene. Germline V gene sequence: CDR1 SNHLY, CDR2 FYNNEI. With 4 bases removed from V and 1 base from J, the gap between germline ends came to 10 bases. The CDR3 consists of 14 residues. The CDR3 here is CASSVLLLQETQYF. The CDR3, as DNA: TGTGCCAGCAGTGTCCTACTTCTCCAAGAGACCCAGTACTTC. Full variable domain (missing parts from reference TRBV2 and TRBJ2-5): EPEVTQTPSHQVTQMGQEVILRCVPISNHLYFYWYRQILGQKVEFLVSFYNNEISEKSEIFDDQFSVERPDGSNFTLKIRSTKLEDSAMYFCASSVLLLQETQYFGPGTRLLVL.

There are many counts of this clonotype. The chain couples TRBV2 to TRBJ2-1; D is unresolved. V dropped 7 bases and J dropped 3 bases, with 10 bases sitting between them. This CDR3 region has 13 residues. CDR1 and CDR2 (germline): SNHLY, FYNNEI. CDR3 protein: CASTRLLYNEQFF. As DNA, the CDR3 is TGTGCCAGCACTAGACTCCTCTACAATGAGCAGTTCTTC.

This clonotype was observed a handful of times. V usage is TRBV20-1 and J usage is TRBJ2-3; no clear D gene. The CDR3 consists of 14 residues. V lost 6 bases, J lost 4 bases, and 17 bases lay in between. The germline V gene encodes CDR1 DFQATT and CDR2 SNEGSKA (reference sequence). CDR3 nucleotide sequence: TGCAGTGCCACCAAGAGTTCACGAGCAGATACGCAGTATTTT. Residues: CSATKSSRADTQYF.

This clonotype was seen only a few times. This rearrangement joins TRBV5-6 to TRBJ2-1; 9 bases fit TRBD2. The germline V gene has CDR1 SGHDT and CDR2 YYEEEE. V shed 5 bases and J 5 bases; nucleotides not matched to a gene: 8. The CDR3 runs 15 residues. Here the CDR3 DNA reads TGTGCCAGCAGTGTGTTGCCTAGCGGGAACAATGAGCAGTTCTTC. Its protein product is CASSVLPSGNNEQFF.

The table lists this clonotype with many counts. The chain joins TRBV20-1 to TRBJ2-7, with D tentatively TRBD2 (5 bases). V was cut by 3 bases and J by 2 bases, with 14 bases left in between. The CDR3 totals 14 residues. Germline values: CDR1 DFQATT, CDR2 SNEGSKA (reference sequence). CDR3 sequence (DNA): TGCAGTGCTAGGGACGGGGATCATACCTACGAGCAGTACTTC. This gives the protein CSARDGDHTYEQYF.